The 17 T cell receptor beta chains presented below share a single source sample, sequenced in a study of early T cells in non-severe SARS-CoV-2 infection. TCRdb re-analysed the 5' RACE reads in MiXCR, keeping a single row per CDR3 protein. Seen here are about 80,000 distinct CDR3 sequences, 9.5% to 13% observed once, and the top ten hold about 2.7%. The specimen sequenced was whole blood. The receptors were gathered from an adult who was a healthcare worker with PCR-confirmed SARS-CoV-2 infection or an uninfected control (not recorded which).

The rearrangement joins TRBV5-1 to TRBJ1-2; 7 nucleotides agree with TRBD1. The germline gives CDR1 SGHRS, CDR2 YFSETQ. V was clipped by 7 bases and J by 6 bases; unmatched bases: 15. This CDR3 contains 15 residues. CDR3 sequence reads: CASGGTGQTTDGYTF. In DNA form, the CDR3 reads TGCGCCAGCGGGGGGACGGGACAGACCACGGATGGCTACACCTTC.

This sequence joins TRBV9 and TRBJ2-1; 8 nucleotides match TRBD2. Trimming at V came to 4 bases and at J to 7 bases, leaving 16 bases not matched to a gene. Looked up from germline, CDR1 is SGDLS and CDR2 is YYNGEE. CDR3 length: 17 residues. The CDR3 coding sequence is TGTGCCAGCAGCCCTCAATCCGGGACTAGGGGTCGAAATGAGCAGTTCTTC. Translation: CASSPQSGTRGRNEQFF.

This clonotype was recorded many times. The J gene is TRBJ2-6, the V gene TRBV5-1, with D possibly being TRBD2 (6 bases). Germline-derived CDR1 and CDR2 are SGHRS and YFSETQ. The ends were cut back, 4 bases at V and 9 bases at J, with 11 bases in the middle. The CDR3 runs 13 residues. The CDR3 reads CASSTPEGNVLTF. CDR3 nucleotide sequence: TGCGCCAGCAGCACCCCGGAGGGCAACGTCCTGACTTTC.

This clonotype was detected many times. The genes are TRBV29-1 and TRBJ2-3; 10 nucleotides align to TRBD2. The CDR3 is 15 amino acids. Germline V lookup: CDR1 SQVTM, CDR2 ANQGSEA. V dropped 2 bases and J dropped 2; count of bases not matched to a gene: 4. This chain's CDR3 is CSVEQAGGDTDTQYF. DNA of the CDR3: TGCAGCGTTGAACAAGCGGGGGGGGACACAGATACGCAGTATTTT.

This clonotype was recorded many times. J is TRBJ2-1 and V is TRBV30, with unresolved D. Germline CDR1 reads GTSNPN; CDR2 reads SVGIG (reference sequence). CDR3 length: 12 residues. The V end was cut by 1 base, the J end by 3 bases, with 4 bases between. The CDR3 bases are TGTGCCTGGAGTGCTCACTACAATGAGCAGTTCTTC. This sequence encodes CAWSAHYNEQFF.

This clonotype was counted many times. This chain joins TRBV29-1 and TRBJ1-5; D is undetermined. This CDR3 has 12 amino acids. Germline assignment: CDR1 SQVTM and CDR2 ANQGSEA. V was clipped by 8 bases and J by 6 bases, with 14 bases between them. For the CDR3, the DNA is TGCAGCCCCCGTGTCCGAGTTCAGCCCCAGCATTTT. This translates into CSPRVRVQPQHF.

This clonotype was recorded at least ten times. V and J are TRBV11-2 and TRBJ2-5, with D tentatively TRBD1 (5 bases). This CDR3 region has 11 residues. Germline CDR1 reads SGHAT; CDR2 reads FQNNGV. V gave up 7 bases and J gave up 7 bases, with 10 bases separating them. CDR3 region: CASTSGLTQYF. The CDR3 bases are TGTGCCAGCACCTCAGGGTTGACCCAGTACTTC.

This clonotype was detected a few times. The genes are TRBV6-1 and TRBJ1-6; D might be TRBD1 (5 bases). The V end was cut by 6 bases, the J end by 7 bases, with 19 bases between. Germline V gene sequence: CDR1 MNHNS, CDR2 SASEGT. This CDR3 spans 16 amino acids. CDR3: CASRRNRMVDNSPLHF. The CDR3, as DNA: TGTGCCAGCAGGCGGAACAGGATGGTTGACAATTCACCCCTCCACTTT.

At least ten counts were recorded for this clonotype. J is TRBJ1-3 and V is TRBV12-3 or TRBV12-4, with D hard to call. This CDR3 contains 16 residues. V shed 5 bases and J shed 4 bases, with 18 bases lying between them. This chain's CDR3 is CASSPPRALAGNTIYF. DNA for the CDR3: TGTGCCAGCAGTCCCCCTCGGGCGTTGGCCGGAAACACCATATATTTT.

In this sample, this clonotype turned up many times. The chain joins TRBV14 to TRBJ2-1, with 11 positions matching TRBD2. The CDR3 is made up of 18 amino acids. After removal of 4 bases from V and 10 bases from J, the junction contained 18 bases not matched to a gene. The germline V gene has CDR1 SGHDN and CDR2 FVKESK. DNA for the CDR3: TGTGCCAGCAGCCGACTCCAAAATAGCGGGAGGGCCTCGGGCGAGCAGTTCTTC. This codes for CASSRLQNSGRASGEQFF.

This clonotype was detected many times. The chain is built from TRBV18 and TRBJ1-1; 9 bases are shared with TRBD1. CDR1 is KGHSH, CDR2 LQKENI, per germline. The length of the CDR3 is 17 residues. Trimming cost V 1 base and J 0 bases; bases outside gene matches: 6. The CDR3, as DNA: TGTGCCAGCTCACCACGGACAGGGGCCCAATTGAACACTGAAGCTTTCTTT. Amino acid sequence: CASSPRTGAQLNTEAFF.

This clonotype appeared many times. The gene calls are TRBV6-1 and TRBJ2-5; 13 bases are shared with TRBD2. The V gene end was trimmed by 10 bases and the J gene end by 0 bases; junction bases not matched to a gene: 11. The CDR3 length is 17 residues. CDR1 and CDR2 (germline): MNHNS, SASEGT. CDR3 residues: CAISRTSGGKNQETQYF. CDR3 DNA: TGTGCCATTTCGCGGACTAGCGGGGGTAAAAACCAAGAGACCCAGTACTTC.

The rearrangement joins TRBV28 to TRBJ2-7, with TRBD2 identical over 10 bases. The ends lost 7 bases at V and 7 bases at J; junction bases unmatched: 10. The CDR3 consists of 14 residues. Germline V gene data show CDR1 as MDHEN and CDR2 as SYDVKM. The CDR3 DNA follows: TGTGCCAGCAAAGCGGGAGGGGTAGCAGGTGAGCAGTACTTC. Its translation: CASKAGGVAGEQYF.

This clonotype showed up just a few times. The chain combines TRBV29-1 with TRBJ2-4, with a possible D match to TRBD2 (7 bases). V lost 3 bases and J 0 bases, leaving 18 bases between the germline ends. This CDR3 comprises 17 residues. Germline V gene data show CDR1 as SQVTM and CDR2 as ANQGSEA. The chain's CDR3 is CSVETGGASGAKNIQYF. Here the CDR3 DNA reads TGCAGCGTTGAGACGGGGGGCGCGAGCGGAGCCAAAAACATTCAGTACTTC.

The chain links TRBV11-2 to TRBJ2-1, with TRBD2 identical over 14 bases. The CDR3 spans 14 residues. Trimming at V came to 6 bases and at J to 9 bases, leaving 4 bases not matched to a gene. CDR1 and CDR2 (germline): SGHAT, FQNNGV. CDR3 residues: CASRGTSGGGEQFF. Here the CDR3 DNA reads TGTGCCAGCAGAGGGACTAGCGGGGGCGGTGAGCAGTTCTTC. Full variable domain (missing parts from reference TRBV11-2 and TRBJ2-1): EAGVAQSPRYKIIEKRQSVAFWCNPISGHATLYWYQQILGQGPKLLIQFQNNGVVDDSQLPKDRFSAERLKGVDSTLKIQPAKLEDSAVYLCASRGTSGGGEQFFGPGTRLTVL.

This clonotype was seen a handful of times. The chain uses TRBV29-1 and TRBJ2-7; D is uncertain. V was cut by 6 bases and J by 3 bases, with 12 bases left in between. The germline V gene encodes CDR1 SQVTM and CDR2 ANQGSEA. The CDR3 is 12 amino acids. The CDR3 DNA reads TGCAGCGTGCACACAGAATACTACGAGCAGTACTTC. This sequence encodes CSVHTEYYEQYF.

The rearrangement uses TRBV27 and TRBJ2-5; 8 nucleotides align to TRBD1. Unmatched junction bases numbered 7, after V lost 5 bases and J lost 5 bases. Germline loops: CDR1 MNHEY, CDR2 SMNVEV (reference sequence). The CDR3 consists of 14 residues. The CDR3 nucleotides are TGTGCCAGCAGTGAGACAGGGGTATGGGAGACCCAGTACTTC. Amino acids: CASSETGVWETQYF.